This T cell receptor beta chain was captured in a study of T cell responses to AZD1222 COVID-19 vaccine (dated by TCRdb to the early 2020s). Turning to the overall study: A total of just over 230 trial participants underwent TCR sequencing, of whom around 200 received two doses of AZD1222 and some 25 received two doses of the MenACWY control vaccine. Trial participants were enrolled by age into 18-55, 56-69 and 70-plus year subgroups, with around 140, 26 and 57 TCR-sequenced participants respectively. The study at large found these results: Participants were mostly white British, with more females than males. The authors suggested clonal diversity may have been underestimated. The vaccine-associated CD4 TCRs covered the entire spike protein, and the dominant responses fell in regions 160-218 and 743-854. Spike-specific TCR breadth and depth rose significantly after two AZD1222 doses compared with day 0 and with MenACWY recipients. The 56-69-year group was small, and its depth increase did not reach significance, likely because of low power. Because no day 14 peak-response samples were available, the repertoires could be characterized only after the peak T cell response. Nearly half of unique spike-specific TCRs reportedly recognized epitopes outside regions mutated in the B.1.351 and B.1.1.7 variants. Conclusions about previously exposed vaccinees are limited because only six or seven AZD1222 recipients were SARS-CoV-2 seropositive at baseline.

The CDR3 regions of human TCRbeta chains were analyzed by immunosequencing. The authors' analysis ran thus. Repertoire TCRs were matched against a reference library of SARS-CoV-2-specific TCRs generated with the MIRA antigen-specificity platform. Breadth was defined as the fraction of unique TCRs that were SARS-CoV-2-associated. Depth was defined as the fraction of total T cells that were SARS-CoV-2-associated. Using the MIRA data, every spike-specific TCR was mapped to the spike region that the TCR reacted to and assigned to either a CD4 or a CD8 class. Log10-transformed breadth and depth values were compared by one-way ANOVA with Sidak's multiple comparisons tests. Here the immuneACCESS table is served through TCRdb, limited to in-frame sequences with V and J called. Missing clones are a known gap in these copies; in checked studies unresolved V genes cover under half, and the rest lacks a known reason. For V, J and clone size, that table is used; D and trimming come from the DNA. For this sample there are some 52,000 clones; approximately 90% appear just once. Together, the top ten hold approximately 2.6% of the sample.

V is clipped by 2 bases and J by 1 base, and the sequence between their germline boundaries is 10 bases long. From the cysteine through the phenylalanine, the CDR3 covers 15 amino acids. This entry keeps only the CDR3 DNA: 45 bases, framed from base 1. From a lookup of the germline V gene, CDR1 and CDR2 are MNHNS and SASEGT. Turning to this clone: This receptor's antigen is unknown. No much larger clonotype is one base removed from it; base qualities were not supplied.

This specimen's time point label, per the study, means: about 28 days (+/-7) after the second vaccine dose. AZD1222 recipients whose second dose came at about 4 weeks and those whose second dose came at about 12 weeks were combined into one group, since spike-specific TCR depth and breadth did not differ between the two schedules. Vaccinee samples came from UK trials COV001 and COV002, including a single-blind randomized controlled phase 2/3 trial of AZD1222 (ChAdOx1 nCoV-19) in healthy adults. For TCRbeta chain sequencing, PBMC samples from trial participants were taken at day 0 and at day 28 after the second dose.

The clonotype was recovered from an adult who received the AZD1222 COVID-19 vaccine. The input for sequencing was peripheral blood, taken 28 days after the second AZD1222 dose. The chain is assembled from TRBV6-1 and TRBJ2-3, with TRBD2 perhaps the D gene, on 5 matching bases. The nucleotides read TGTGCCAGCAGTGAACTAGTGGGAGGCACAGATACGCAGTATTTT. It translates to CASSELVGGTDTQYF.